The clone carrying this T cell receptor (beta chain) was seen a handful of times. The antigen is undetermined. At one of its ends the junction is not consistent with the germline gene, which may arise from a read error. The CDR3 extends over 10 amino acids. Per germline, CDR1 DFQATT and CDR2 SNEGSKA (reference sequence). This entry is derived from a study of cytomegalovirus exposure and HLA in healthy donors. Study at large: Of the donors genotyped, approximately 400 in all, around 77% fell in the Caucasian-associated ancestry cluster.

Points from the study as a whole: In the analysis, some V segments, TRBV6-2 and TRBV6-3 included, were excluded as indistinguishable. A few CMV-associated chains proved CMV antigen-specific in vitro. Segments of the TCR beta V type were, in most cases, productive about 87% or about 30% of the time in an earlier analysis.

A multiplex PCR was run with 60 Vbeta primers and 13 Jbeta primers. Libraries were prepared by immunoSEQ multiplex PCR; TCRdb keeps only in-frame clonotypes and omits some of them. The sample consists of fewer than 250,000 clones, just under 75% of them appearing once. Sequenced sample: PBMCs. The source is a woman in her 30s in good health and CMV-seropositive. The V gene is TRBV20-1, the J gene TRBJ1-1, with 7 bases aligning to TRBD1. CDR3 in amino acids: CSARQGGHLF. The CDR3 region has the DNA TGCAGTGCTAGGCAGGGGGGTCATCTCTTT.